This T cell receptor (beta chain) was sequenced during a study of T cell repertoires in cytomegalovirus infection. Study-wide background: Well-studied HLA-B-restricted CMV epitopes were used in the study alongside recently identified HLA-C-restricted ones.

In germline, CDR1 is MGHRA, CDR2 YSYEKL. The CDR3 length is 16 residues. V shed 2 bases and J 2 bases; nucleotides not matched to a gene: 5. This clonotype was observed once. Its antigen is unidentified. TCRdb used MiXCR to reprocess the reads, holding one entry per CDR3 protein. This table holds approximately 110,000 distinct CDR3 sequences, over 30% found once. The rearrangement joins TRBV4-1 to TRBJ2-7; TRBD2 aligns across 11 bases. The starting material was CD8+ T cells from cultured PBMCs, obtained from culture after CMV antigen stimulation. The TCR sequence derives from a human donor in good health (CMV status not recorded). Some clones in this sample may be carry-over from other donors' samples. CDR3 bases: TGCGCCAGCAGCCAAACTCTAGCGGGGGGTCCCTACGAGCAGTACTTC. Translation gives CASSQTLAGGPYEQYF.